The present T cell receptor (beta chain) was sequenced within a study of glioma-infiltrating T cells. Study outcomes and limitations: Tissue-blood divergence was below expectation in non-neoplastic patients, above in gliomas.

The CDR3 totals 14 residues. Per the germline V gene, CDR1 is MNHNS and CDR2 is SASEGT. V lost 7 bases to trimming and J lost 5 bases; unmatched junction nucleotides: 4. TCR alpha and beta CDR3 regions were amplified from RNA using iRepertoire nested multiplex PCR. For one-step reverse transcription and amplification, about 90-450 ng of tissue mRNA or PBMC total RNA was used. TCRdb re-called the multiplex PCR reads through MiXCR, storing one row per CDR3 protein. The sample has 100,000 to 150,000 distinct CDR3 sequences; around 25% are singletons. Many counts were recorded for this clonotype. Its antigen is not known.

The source is a human donor with low-grade glioma or glioblastoma, undergoing nonglioma brain surgery, or in good health (not recorded which). The chain has TRBV6-1 and TRBJ2-1, with 11 bases that match TRBD2. Material: glioma tissue, nonneoplastic brain tissue, or PBMCs (not recorded which). The CDR3 coding sequence is TGTGCCAGCAACCGACTAGCGGGGAACAATGAGCAGTTCTTC. The encoded protein is CASNRLAGNNEQFF.